The rows below give T cell receptor beta chains drawn from one sample of a study of beta chain features in type 1 diabetes. TCRdb's copy holds only in-frame clones and misses some; the assay was immunoSEQ multiplex PCR. Here the sample spans about 450,000 clones, about an eighth being singletons. The specimen was naive CD4+ T cells from blood. Every receptor here comes from a woman aged 18-29 years in good health. CDR3s include the opening cysteine and the closing phenylalanine or tryptophan. A D gene is named only where the DNA matches it firmly. Some rows have no size entry. The others give once, few or many, or a class for an expanded clone.

TRBV7-9	few	TRBJ2-5	NA	TGTGCCAGCAGCCCCCCCTTCGACAGGACCTTCCAAGAGACCCAGTACTTC	CASSPPFDRTFQETQYF
TRBV18	NA	TRBJ2-5	NA	TGTGCCAGCTCACCACCGGCAGGGGAGACCCAGTACTTC	CASSPPAGETQYF
TRBV9	NA	TRBJ2-1	NA	TGTGCCAGCGCCAGTCGAGCCCAAGGCTCCTACAATGAGCAGTTCTTC	CASASRAQGSYNEQFF
TRBV30	few	TRBJ1-3	NA	TGTGCCTGGAGCCTCCCTGGAAACACCATATATTTT	CAWSLPGNTIYF
TRBV9	NA	TRBJ2-3	NA	TGTGCCAGCAGTCGTTTCGGGCTTAGCACAGATACGCAGTATTTT	CASSRFGLSTDTQYF
TRBV7-2	few	TRBJ2-5	NA	TGTGCCAGCAGCTACGGGACTCGGGAGACCCAGTACTTC	CASSYGTRETQYF
TRBV23-1	NA	TRBJ1-2	TRBD1	TGCGCCAGCAGTCAATTGTCGGACAGGTGGTCGGACTATGGCTACACCTTC	CASSQLSDRWSDYGYTF
TRBV11-3	NA	TRBJ2-3	NA	TGTGCCAGCAGCTCCAATACAGATACGCAGTATTTT	CASSSNTDTQYF
TRBV6-1	NA	TRBJ2-1	NA	TGTGCCAGCAGTGCGACAGGGAGGAATGAGCAGTTCTTC	CASSATGRNEQFF
TRBV29-1	few	TRBJ2-1	TRBD1	TGCAGCGTCTTCGACAGGGTGGCCAACAATGAGCAGTTCTTC	CSVFDRVANNEQFF
TRBV7-3	NA	TRBJ2-2	TRBD1	TGTGCCAGCAGCTTGGGACAGGACACCGGGGAGCTGTTTTTT	CASSLGQDTGELFF
TRBV9	few	TRBJ2-1	NA	TGTGCCAGCAGCGCCTCGTGGAGCGGGCGCCTCAATGAGCAGTTCTTC	CASSASWSGRLNEQFF
TRBV7-9	NA	TRBJ1-1	NA	TGTGCCAGCAGCGCTAGTATGAACACTGAAGCTTTCTTT	CASSASMNTEAFF
TRBV15	few	TRBJ2-7	NA	TGTGCCACCAGCAGAGGGGGGCTTTACGAGCAGTACTTC	CATSRGGLYEQYF
TRBV5-1	NA	TRBJ2-7	NA	TGCGCCAGCAGCCAAACGCCTTCCTACGAGCAGTACTTC	CASSQTPSYEQYF
TRBV2	few	TRBJ2-7	TRBD1	TGTGCCAGCAACGGGGACAGGCGAGGCGAGCAGTACTTC	CASNGDRRGEQYF
TRBV5-1	NA	TRBJ2-3	NA	TGCGCCAGCAGCCTATGGGGCGGCACAGATACGCAGTATTTT	CASSLWGGTDTQYF
TRBV7-2	few	TRBJ2-5	NA	TGTGCCAGCAGCTTAGTCGGGGGACAAGAGACCCAGTACTTC	CASSLVGGQETQYF
TRBV11-2	NA	TRBJ2-1	TRBD2	TGTGCCAGCAGCTTAGGGACTAGCGGGACCAATGAGCAGTTCTTC	CASSLGTSGTNEQFF
TRBV6-6	NA	TRBJ2-3	NA	TGTGCCAGCAGTCGAACAGGGCTGACCCGCACAGATACGCAGTATTTT	CASSRTGLTRTDTQYF
TRBV28	NA	TRBJ1-5	NA	TGTGCCAGCAGTCCGTCCCAGGGGAGACAGCCCCAGCATTTT	CASSPSQGRQPQHF
TRBV7-9	few	TRBJ2-5	NA	TGTGCCAGCAGCTTATTGCCGCTTATAGAGACCCAGTACTTC	CASSLLPLIETQYF
TRBV4-1	NA	TRBJ1-2	TRBD1	TGCGCCAGCAGCCAACCGACAGGGCGGGTCGCTGGCTACACCTTC	CASSQPTGRVAGYTF
TRBV5-1	few	TRBJ2-3	NA	TGCGCCAGCAGCTTGAAGGGATGGGGCACAGATACGCAGTATTTT	CASSLKGWGTDTQYF
TRBV6-6	NA	TRBJ1-5	NA	TGTGCCAGCAGTCCGACGGGGGGGGCTAATCAGCCCCAGCATTTT	CASSPTGGANQPQHF
TRBV7-2	few	TRBJ2-7	TRBD2	TGTGCCAGCAGCTTAACGGGAGGTGTCGAGCAGTACTTC	CASSLTGGVEQYF
TRBV29-1	NA	TRBJ2-7	NA	TGCAGCGTTGAAGACAACACAAGGGGTTTATCCTACGAGCAGTACTTC	CSVEDNTRGLSYEQYF
TRBV7-9	NA	TRBJ2-1	TRBD1	TGTGCCAGCAGGACAGGGATTGGGGAGCAGTTCTTC	CASRTGIGEQFF
TRBV15	NA	TRBJ2-1	NA	TGTGCCACCAGCAGACCCTCGAAAGGTAATGAGCAGTTCTTC	CATSRPSKGNEQFF
TRBV2	few	TRBJ2-3	NA	TGTGCCAGCAATAGGCAGTCCGGCACAGATACGCAGTATTTT	CASNRQSGTDTQYF
TRBV4-3	few	TRBJ1-2	NA	TGCGCCAGCAGCCAGGCCCACTCGGCGTATGGCTACACCTTC	CASSQAHSAYGYTF
TRBV29-1	few	TRBJ1-2	TRBD1	TGCAGCGTTCAACCCCCCGACAGGGGCTATGGCTACACCTTC	CSVQPPDRGYGYTF
TRBV21-1	NA	TRBJ2-7	NA	TGTGCCAGCAGCGGGTATCAGGGGGACGAGCAGTACTTC	CASSGYQGDEQYF
TRBV4-2	NA	TRBJ2-6	NA	TGTGCCAGCAGCCGAGAGACAGTCTCTGGGGCCAACGTCCTGACTTTC	CASSRETVSGANVLTF
TRBV13	few	TRBJ2-3	NA	TGTGCCAGCAGCCTTACACGGGGAGATACGCAGTATTTT	CASSLTRGDTQYF
TRBV6-6	NA	TRBJ2-3	NA	TGTGCCAGCAGTTACCGGGGTGAAGATACGCAGTATTTT	CASSYRGEDTQYF
TRBV6-1	few	TRBJ2-1	NA	TGTGCCAGCAGTGTATTCGGGGTTAGGGTCTTC	CASSVFGVRVF
TRBV7-9	few	TRBJ2-1	NA	TGTGCCAGCAGCCCGGACGGGACCCACAATGAGCAGTTCTTC	CASSPDGTHNEQFF
TRBV14	many	TRBJ2-3	NA	TGTGCCAGCAGTCACACAGATACGCAGTATTTT	CASSHTDTQYF
TRBV7-2	NA	TRBJ2-7	TRBD2	TGTGCCAGCAGCCTCGGGACTAGCGGGAGCTACGAGCAGTACTTC	CASSLGTSGSYEQYF
TRBV30	few	TRBJ2-5	TRBD2	TGTGCCTGGACACATAGTAGCGGGTACCAAGAGACCCAGTACTTC	CAWTHSSGYQETQYF
TRBV7-9	NA	TRBJ2-3	NA	TGTGCCAGCAGCAGGACTAAACTTAGCGGAACCACAGATACGCAGTATTTT	CASSRTKLSGTTDTQYF
TRBV5-4	NA	TRBJ1-1	NA	TGTGCCAGCAGCTTGGGCCCAAGGGATTCGAACACTGAAGCTTTCTTT	CASSLGPRDSNTEAFF
TRBV4-1	few	TRBJ1-1	NA	TGCGCCAGCAGCCATGCCCTGCGGGGAATACGTGAAGCTTTCTTT	CASSHALRGIREAFF
TRBV5-4	NA	TRBJ1-2	NA	TGTGCCAGCAGCTTGGCCTCAGGGGCCGATGGCTACACCTTC	CASSLASGADGYTF
TRBV21-1	few	TRBJ2-7	NA	TGTGCCAGCAGCTTGCTACTAGCGGGAGCTTCCTACGAGCAGTACTTC	CASSLLLAGASYEQYF
TRBV21-1	few	TRBJ1-6	NA	TGTGCCAGCAGCTACCGGGCCCAGGTTCAAACATCCCTCCACTTT	CASSYRAQVQTSLHF
TRBV7-7	few	TRBJ2-5	NA	TGTGCTAGCAGCTTAGCGGGACAGGGCGAAGAGACCCAGTACTTC	CASSLAGQGEETQYF
TRBV9	NA	TRBJ2-2	NA	TGTGCCAGCAGCGTAGGGCCTTCAGCCGGGGAGCTGTTTTTT	CASSVGPSAGELFF
TRBV5-1	few	TRBJ2-7	NA	TGCGCCAGCAGCTGGACTATGAGGAGCTCCTACGAGCAGTACTTC	CASSWTMRSSYEQYF
TRBV6-1	NA	TRBJ2-6	NA	TGTGCCAGCAGTGACCGAGTAAGCTACTCTGGGGCCAACGTCCTGACTTTC	CASSDRVSYSGANVLTF